This T cell receptor (beta chain) was observed in a study of blood T cell repertoires in COVID-19. At the level of the study: Italy, Spain and the United States were the sources of the convalescent and acute COVID-19 samples. PBMCs, B-cell-depleted T cells, or T cells were the source of the cDNA or gDNA that made up the material.

The authors' processing: By means of reference gene primer amplification, nucleated cell counts were estimated. Some clones are missing from TCRdb's copy, which holds only in-frame ones; the method was immunoSEQ multiplex PCR. The V and J calls and clone size come from that table; D and trimming were worked out from the DNA. The sample lists around 250,000 clones, roughly 89% occurring once. The CDR3 is 18 amino acids. Unmatched junction bases numbered 11, after V lost 0 bases and J lost 5 bases. Germline CDR1 and CDR2: LGHNA and YNFKEQ. The receptor comes from a woman aged 40-49 years who had recovered from COVID-19. Source material: peripheral blood. The gene calls are TRBV4-2 and TRBJ2-1; 9 bases are a match to TRBD2. CDR3 in DNA: TGTGCCAGCAGCCAAGAGTTAGGGGCGGGGGGGATCGACAATGAGCAGTTCTTC. Amino acids: CASSQELGAGGIDNEQFF.